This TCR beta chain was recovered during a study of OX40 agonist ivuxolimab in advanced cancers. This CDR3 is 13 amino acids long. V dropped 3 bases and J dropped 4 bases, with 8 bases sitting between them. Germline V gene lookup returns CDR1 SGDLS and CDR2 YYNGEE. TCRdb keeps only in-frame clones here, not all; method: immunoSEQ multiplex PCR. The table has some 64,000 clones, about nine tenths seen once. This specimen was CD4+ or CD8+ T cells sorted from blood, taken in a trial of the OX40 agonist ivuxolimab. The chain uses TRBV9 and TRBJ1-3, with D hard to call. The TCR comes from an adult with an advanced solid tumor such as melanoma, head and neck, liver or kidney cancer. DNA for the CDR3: TGTGCCAGCAGCGGCAGTTCAGGAAACACCATATATTTT. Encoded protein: CASSGSSGNTIYF.